The clone carrying this T cell receptor beta chain was counted a few times. The CDR3 is 15 amino acids. Germline values: CDR1 SGHRS, CDR2 YFSETQ. V was pared by 7 bases and J by 4 bases, with 19 bases between. The PCR made use of 60 Vbeta and 13 Jbeta primers. TCRdb keeps only in-frame clones here, not all; method: immunoSEQ multiplex PCR. The data show about 140,000 clones, almost 85% seen once. This entry is derived from a study of cytomegalovirus exposure and HLA in healthy donors. The sequence derives from a man between 18 and 35 years old in good health and CMV-seropositive. Sequencing input: PBMCs. The chain combines TRBV5-1 with TRBJ2-3; D gene ambiguous. CDR3 amino acids: CASLRTRGAADTQYF. In DNA, the CDR3 is TGCGCCAGCCTGAGAACTCGCGGCGCCGCAGATACGCAGTATTTT. The full variable domain, completed using reference TRBV5-1 and TRBJ2-3, is KAGVTQTPRYLIKTRGQQVTLSCSPISGHRSVSWYQQTPGQGLQFLFEYFSETQRNKGNFPGRFSGRQFSNSRSEMNVSTLELGDSALYLCASLRTRGAADTQYFGPGTRLTVL.